This T cell receptor beta chain stems from a study of cytotoxic CD8 clonotypes in ibrutinib-treated CLL. The table came from immunoSEQ multiplex PCR; TCRdb's copy has only in-frame clones and leaves some out. The sample carries tens of thousands of clones, about 70% recorded once. This clone has a single count. The specimen comprised PBMCs, sampled after 12 months of ibrutinib treatment. The receptor's source is a human donor with chronic lymphocytic leukemia.

The CDR3 DNA follows: TGTGCCAGCTCACCGGCCTCAATGGAAGCTTTCTTT. This gives the protein CASSPASMEAFF. This rearrangement joins TRBV18 to TRBJ1-1, with D uncertain. V shed 3 bases and J shed 8 bases, with 10 bases lying between them. In germline, CDR1 is KGHSH, CDR2 LQKENI. CDR3 length: 12 residues.